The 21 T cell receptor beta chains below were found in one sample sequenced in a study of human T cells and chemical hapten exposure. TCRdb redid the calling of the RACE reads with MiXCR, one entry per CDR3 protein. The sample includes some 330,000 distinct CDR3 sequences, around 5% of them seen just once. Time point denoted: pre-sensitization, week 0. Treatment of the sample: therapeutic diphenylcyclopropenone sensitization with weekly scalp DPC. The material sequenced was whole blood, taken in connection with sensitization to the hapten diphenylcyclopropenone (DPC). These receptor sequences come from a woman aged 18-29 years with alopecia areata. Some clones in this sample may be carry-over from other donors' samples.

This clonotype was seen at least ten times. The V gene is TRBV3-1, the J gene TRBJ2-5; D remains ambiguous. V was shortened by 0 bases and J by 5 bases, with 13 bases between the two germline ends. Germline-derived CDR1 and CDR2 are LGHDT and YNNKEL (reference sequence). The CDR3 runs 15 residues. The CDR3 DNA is TGTGCCAGCAGCCAAGACCCTTTCCTAGAGGAGACCCAGTACTTC. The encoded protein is CASSQDPFLEETQYF.

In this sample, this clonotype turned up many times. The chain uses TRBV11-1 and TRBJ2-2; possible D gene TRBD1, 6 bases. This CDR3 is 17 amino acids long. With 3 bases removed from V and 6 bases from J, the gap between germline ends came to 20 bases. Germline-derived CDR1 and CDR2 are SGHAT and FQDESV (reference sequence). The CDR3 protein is CASSFPGTSSGAGELFF. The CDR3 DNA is TGTGCCAGCAGCTTCCCAGGGACAAGTAGTGGTGCCGGGGAGCTGTTTTTT.

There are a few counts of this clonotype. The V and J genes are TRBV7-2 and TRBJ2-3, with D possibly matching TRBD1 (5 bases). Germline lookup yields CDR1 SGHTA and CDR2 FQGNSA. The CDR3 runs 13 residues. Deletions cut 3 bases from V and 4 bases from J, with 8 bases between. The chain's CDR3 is CASSFLQADTQYF. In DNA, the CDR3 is TGTGCCAGCAGCTTCCTACAGGCAGATACGCAGTATTTT.

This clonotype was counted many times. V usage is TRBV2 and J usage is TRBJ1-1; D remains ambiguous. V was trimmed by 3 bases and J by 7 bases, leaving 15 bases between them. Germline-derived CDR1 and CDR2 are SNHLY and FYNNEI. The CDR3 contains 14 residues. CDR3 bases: TGTGCCAGCAGTGAGCGAGGGAACAGCGTTGAAGCTTTCTTT. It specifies CASSERGNSVEAFF.

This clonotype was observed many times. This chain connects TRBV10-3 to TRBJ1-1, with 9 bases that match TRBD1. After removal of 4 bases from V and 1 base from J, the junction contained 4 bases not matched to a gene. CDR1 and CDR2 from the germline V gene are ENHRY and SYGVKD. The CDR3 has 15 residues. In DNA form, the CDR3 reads TGTGCCATCAGTGCTTACAGGGGGCCGAACACTGAAGCTTTCTTT. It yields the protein CAISAYRGPNTEAFF.

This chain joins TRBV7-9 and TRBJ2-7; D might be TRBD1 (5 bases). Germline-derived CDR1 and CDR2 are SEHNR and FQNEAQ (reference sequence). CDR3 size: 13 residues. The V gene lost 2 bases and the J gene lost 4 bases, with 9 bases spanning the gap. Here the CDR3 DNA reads TGTGCCAGCAGCTTACTGACAGAATACGAGCAGTACTTC. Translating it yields CASSLLTEYEQYF. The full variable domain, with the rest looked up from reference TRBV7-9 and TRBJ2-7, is DTGVSQNPRHKITKRGQNVTFRCDPISEHNRLYWYRQTLGQGPEFLTYFQNEAQLEKSRLLSDRFSAERPKGSFSTLEIQRTEQGDSAMYLCASSLLTEYEQYFGPGTRLTVT.

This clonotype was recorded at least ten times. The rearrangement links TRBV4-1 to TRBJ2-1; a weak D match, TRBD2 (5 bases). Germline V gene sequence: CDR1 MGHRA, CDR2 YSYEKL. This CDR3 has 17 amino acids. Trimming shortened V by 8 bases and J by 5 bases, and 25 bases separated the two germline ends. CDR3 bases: TGCGCCAGCTCCGCGGTTCCGGAGGTCCTCGCCCACAATGAGCAGTTCTTC. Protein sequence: CASSAVPEVLAHNEQFF.

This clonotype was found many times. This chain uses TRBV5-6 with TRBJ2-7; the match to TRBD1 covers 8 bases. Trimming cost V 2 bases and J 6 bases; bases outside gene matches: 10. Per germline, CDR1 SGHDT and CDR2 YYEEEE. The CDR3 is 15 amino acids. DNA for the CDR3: TGTGCCAGCAGCTTCTCAGGGGGCCCCTCGGTCGAGCAGTACTTC. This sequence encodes CASSFSGGPSVEQYF.

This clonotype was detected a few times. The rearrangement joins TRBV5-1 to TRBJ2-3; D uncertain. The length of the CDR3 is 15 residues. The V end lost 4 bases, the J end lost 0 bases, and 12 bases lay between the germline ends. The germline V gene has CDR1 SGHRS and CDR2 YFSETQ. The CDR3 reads CASSPDGTSTDTQYF. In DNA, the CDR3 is TGCGCCAGCAGCCCGGACGGAACTAGCACAGATACGCAGTATTTT.

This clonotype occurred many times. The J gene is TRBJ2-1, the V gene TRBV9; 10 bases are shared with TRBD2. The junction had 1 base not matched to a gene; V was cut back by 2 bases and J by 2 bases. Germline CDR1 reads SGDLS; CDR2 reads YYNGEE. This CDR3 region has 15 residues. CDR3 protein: CASSVSGGTYNEQFF. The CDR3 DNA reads TGTGCCAGCAGCGTTAGCGGGGGGACCTACAATGAGCAGTTCTTC.

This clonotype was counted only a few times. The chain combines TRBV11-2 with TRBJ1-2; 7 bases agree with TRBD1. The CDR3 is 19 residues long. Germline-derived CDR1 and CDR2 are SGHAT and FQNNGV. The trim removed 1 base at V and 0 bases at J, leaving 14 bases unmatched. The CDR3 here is CASSLGIRQGIPTNYGYTF. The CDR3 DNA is TGTGCCAGCAGCTTAGGGATACGACAGGGAATCCCTACTAACTATGGCTACACCTTC.

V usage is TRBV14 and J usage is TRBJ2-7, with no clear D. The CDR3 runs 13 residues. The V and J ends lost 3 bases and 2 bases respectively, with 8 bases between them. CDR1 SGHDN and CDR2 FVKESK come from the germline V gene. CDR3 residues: CASSHLPTYEQYF. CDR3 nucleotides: TGTGCCAGCAGCCACCTCCCCACCTACGAGCAGTACTTC.

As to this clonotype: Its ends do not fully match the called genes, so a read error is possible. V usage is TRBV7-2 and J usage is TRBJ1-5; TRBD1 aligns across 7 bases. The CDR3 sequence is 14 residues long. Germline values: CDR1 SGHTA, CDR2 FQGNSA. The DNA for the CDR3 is TGTGGCAGCAGCTTAAGGCAGGGGGATCAGCCCCAGCATTTT. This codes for CGSSLRQGDQPQHF.

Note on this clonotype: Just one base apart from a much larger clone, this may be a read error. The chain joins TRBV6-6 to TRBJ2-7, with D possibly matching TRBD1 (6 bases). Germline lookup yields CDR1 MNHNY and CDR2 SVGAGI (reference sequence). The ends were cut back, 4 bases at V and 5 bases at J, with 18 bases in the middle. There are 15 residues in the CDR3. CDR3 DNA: TGTGCCAGCAGTTTCCCAGGGGACGGGGAGCACGAGCAGTACTTC. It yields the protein CASSFPGDGEHEQYF.

The DNA for the CDR3 is TGTGCCAGCAGCGCGACAGGGGTCAACACTGAAGCTTTCTTT. Its translation: CASSATGVNTEAFF. This rearrangement joins TRBV7-3 to TRBJ1-1; 8 bases agree with TRBD1. Germline V lookup: CDR1 SGHTA, CDR2 FQGTGA. This CDR3 contains 14 residues. Trimming cost V 5 bases and J 2 bases; bases outside gene matches: 4.

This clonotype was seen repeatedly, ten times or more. CDR3 region: CASSPAGTGGNEQFF. In DNA, the CDR3 is TGTGCCAGCAGTCCCGCCGGGACAGGTGGCAATGAGCAGTTCTTC. The chain is built from TRBV12-3 or TRBV12-4 and TRBJ2-1; 8 bases fit TRBD1. The CDR3 spans 15 residues. V was pared by 5 bases and J by 6 bases, with 9 bases of the junction left unmatched.

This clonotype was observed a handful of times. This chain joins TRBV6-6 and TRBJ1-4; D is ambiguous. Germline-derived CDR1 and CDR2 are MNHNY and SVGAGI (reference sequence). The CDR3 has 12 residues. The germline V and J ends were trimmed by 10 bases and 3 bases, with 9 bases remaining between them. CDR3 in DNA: TGTGCCATCGCAGGTCCTAATGAAAAACTGTTTTTT. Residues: CAIAGPNEKLFF.

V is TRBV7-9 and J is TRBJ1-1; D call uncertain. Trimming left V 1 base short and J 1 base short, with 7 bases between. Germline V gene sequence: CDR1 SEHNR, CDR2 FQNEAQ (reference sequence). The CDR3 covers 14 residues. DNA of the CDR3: TGTGCCAGCAGCTTAGGTGAGGAGAACACTGAAGCTTTCTTT. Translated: CASSLGEENTEAFF.

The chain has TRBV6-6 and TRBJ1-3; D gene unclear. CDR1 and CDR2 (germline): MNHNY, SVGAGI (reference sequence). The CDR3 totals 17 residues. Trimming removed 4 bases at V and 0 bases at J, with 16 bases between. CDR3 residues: CASSSAAGPSSGNTIYF. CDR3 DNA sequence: TGTGCCAGCAGTTCCGCGGCAGGTCCGAGCTCTGGAAACACCATATATTTT.

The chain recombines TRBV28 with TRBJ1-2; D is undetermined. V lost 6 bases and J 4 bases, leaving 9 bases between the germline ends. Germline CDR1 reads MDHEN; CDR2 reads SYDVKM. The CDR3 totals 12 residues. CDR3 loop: CASRPPLYGYTF. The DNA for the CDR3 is TGTGCCAGCAGACCCCCCCTCTATGGCTACACCTTC.

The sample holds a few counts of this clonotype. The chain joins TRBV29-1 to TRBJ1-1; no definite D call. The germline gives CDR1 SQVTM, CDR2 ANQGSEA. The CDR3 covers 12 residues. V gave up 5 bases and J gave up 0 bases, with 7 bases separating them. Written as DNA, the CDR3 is TGCAGCGTTTCCCACCTGAACACTGAAGCTTTCTTT. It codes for CSVSHLNTEAFF. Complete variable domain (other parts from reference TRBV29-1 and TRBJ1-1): SAVISQKPSRDICQRGTSLTIQCQVDSQVTMMFWYRQQPGQSLTLIATANQGSEATYESGFVIDKFPISRPNLTFSTLTVSNMSPEDSSIYLCSVSHLNTEAFFGQGTRLTVV.